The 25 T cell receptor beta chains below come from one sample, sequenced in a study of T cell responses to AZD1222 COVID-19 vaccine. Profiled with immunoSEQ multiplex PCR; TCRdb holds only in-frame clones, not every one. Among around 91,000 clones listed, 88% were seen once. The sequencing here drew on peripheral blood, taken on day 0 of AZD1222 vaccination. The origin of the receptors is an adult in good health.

CDR3 DNA: TGTGCCACCAGCAGAGATAGGGCCAGGGGCCACGAGCAGTACTTC. It codes for CATSRDRARGHEQYF. The J gene is TRBJ2-7, the V gene TRBV15, with a possible D match to TRBD1 (6 bases). V lost 0 bases to trimming and J lost 5 bases, with 14 bases between them. Germline V CDR1 and CDR2: LNHNV, YYDKDF (reference sequence). The CDR3 has 15 amino acids.

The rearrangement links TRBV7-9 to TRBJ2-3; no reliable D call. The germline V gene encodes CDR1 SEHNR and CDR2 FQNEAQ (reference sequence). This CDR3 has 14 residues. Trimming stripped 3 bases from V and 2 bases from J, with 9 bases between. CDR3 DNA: TGTGCCAGCAGCTTTACCCAGGCCACAGATACGCAGTATTTT. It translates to CASSFTQATDTQYF.

The CDR3 DNA is TGTGCCAGCAGTGGCCACAGCGGGCAAGAGACCCAGTACTTC. This sequence encodes CASSGHSGQETQYF. V is TRBV2 and J is TRBJ2-5; D perhaps matches TRBD2 (6 bases). V was trimmed by 4 bases and J by 2 bases, leaving 11 bases between them. The length of the CDR3 is 14 residues. Germline CDR1 SNHLY, CDR2 FYNNEI.

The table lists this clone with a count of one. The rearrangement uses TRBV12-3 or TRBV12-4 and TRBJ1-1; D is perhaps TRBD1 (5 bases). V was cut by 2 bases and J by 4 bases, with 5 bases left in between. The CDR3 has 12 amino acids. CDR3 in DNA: TGTGCCAGCAGTTTACAGGGCACTGAAGCTTTCTTT. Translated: CASSLQGTEAFF.

The CDR3, as DNA: TGTGCCAGCAGCCCAAGGGGGAGCCCTTCGGTGTCCACCATATATTTT. This translates into CASSPRGSPSVSTIYF. V and J are TRBV11-2 and TRBJ1-3; D is perhaps TRBD1 (6 bases). CDR3 length: 16 residues. Germline V CDR1 and CDR2: SGHAT, FQNNGV. V was clipped by 5 bases and J by 9 bases, with 23 bases between them.

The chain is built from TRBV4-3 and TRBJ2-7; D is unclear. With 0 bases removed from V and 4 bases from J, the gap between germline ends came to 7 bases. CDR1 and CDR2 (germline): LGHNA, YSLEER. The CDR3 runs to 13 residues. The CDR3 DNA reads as TGCGCCAGCAGCCAAGAGCCGGGTTACGAGCAGTACTTC. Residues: CASSQEPGYEQYF.

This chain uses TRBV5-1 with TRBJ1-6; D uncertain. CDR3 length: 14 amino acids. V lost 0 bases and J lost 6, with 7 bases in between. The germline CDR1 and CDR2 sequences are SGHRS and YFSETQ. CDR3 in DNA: TGCGCCAGCAGCTTGGGACGGATTAATTCACCCCTCCACTTT. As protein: CASSLGRINSPLHF.

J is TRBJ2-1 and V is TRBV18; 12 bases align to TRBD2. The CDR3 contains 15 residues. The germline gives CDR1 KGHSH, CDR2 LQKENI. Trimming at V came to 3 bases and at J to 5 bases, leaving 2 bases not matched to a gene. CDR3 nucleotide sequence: TGTGCCAGCTCACCGACTAGCGGGGGACACAATGAGCAGTTCTTC. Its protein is CASSPTSGGHNEQFF. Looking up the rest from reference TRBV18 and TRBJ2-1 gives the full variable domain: NAGVMQNPRHLVRRRGQEARLRCSPMKGHSHVYWYRQLPEEGLKFMVYLQKENIIDESGMPKERFSAEFPKEGPSILRIQQVVRGDSAAYFCASSPTSGGHNEQFFGPGTRLTVL.

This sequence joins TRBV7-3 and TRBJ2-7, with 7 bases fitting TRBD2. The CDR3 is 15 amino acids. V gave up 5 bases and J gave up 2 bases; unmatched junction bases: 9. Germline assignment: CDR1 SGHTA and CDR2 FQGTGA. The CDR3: CASSPAWGGTYEQYF. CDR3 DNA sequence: TGTGCCAGCAGCCCTGCCTGGGGGGGGACCTACGAGCAGTACTTC.

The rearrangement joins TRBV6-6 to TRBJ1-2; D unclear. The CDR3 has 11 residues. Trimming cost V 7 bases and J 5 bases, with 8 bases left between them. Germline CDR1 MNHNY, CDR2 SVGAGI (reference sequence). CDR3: CASTQRYGYTF. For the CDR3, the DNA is TGTGCCAGCACACAGCGGTATGGCTACACCTTC.

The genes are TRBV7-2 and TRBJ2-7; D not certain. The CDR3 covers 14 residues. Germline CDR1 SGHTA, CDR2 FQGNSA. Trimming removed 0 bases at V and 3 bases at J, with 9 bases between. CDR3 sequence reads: CASSLAGQNYEQYF. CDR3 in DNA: TGTGCCAGCAGCTTAGCTGGGCAGAACTACGAGCAGTACTTC.

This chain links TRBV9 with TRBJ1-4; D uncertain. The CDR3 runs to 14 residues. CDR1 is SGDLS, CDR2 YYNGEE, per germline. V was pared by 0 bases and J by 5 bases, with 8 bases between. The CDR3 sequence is CASSVDGRNEKLFF. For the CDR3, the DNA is TGTGCCAGCAGCGTAGACGGAAGGAATGAAAAACTGTTTTTT.

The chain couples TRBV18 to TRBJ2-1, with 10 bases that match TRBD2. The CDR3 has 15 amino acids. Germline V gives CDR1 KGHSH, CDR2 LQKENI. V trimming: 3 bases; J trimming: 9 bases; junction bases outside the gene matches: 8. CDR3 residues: CASSPPGTSVSEQFF. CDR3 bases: TGTGCCAGCTCACCCCCCGGGACTAGCGTGAGTGAGCAGTTCTTC.

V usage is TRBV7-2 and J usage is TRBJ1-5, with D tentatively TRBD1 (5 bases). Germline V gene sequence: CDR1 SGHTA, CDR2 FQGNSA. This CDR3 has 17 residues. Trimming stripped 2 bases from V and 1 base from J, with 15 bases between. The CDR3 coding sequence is TGTGCCAGCAGCTTATTCTCCAGGGTACGAAGCAATCAGCCCCAGCATTTT. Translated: CASSLFSRVRSNQPQHF. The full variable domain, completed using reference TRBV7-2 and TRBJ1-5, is GAGVSQSPSNKVTEKGKDVELRCDPISGHTALYWYRQSLGQGLEFLIYFQGNSAPDKSGLPSDRFSAERTGGSVSTLTIQRTQQEDSAVYLCASSLFSRVRSNQPQHFGDGTRLSIL.

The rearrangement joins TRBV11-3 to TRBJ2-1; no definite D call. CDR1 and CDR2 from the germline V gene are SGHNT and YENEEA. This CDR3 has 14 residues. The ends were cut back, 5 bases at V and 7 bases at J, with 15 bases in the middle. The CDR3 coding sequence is TGTGCCAGCAGCCAGGACGGATTCAATAATGAGCAGTTCTTC. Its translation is CASSQDGFNNEQFF.

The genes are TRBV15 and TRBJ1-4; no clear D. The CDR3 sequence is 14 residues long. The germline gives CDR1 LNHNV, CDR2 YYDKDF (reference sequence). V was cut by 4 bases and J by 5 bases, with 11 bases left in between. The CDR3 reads CATSIGPKNEKLFF. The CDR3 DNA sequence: TGTGCCACCAGCATAGGACCCAAAAATGAAAAACTGTTTTTT.

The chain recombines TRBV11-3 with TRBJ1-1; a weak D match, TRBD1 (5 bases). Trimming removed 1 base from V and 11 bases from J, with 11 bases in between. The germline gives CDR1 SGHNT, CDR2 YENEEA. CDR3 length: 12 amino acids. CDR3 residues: CASSLAQGRAFF. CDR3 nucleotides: TGTGCCAGCAGCTTAGCCCAGGGTCGGGCTTTCTTT.

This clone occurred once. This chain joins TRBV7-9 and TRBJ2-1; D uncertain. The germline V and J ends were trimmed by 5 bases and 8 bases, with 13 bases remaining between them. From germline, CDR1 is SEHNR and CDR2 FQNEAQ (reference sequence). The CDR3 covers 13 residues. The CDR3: CASSPPLGYEQFF. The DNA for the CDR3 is TGTGCCAGCAGCCCCCCCCTGGGGTATGAGCAGTTCTTC.

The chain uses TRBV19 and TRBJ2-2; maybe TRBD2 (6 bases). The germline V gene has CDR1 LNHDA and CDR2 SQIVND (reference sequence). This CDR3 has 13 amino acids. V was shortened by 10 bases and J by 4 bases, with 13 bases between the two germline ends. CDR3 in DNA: TGTGCCATCCGGAACGGGGGCACCGGGGAGCTGTTTTTT. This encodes CAIRNGGTGELFF.

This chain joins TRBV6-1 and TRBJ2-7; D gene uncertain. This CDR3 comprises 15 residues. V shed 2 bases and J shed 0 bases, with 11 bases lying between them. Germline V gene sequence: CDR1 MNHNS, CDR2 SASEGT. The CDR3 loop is CASSELPGVSYEQYF. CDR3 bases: TGTGCCAGCAGTGAACTCCCAGGAGTCTCCTACGAGCAGTACTTC.

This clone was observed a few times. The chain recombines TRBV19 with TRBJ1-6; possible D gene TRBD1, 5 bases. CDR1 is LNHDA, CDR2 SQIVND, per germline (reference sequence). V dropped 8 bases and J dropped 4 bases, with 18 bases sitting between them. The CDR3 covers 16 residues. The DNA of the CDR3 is TGTGCCAGTTCTCAGGGCGCGGTGGGGTATAATTCACCCCTCCACTTT. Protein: CASSQGAVGYNSPLHF. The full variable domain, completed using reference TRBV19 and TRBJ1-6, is DGGITQSPKYLFRKEGQNVTLSCEQNLNHDAMYWYRQDPGQGLRLIYYSQIVNDFQKGDIAEGYSVSREKKESFPLTVTSAQKNPTAFYLCASSQGAVGYNSPLHFGNGTRLTVT.

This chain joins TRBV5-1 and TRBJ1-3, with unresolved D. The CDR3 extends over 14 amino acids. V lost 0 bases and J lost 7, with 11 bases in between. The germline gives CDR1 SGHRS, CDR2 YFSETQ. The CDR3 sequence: CASSLGAPTNTIYF. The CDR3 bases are TGCGCCAGCAGCTTGGGGGCCCCTACGAACACCATATATTTT.

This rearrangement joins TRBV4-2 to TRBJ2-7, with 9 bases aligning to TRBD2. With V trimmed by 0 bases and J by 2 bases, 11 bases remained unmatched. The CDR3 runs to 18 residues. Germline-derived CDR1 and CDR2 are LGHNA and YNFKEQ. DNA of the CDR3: TGTGCCAGCAGCCAAGATCGAGCTAGCGGGACCGTTACCTACGAGCAGTACTTC. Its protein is CASSQDRASGTVTYEQYF.

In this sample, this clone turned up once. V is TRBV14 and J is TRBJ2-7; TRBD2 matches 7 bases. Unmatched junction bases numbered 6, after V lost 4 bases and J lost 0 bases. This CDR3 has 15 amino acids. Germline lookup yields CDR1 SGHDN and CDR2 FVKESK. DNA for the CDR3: TGTGCCAGCAGCCCACCGGGGGGTAGCTCCTACGAGCAGTACTTC. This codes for CASSPPGGSSYEQYF. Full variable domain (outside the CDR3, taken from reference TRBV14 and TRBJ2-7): EAGVTQFPSHSVIEKGQTVTLRCDPISGHDNLYWYRRVMGKEIKFLLHFVKESKQDESGMPNNRFLAERTGGTYSTLKVQPAELEDSGVYFCASSPPGGSSYEQYFGPGTRLTVT.

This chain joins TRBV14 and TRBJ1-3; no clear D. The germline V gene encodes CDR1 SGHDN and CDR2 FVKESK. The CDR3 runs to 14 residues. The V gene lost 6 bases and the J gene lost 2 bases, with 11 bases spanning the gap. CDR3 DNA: TGTGCCAGCAGGCGGGGATACCCTGGAAACACCATATATTTT. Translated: CASRRGYPGNTIYF.